One and the same sample provided the 31 T cell receptor beta chains below, sequenced in a study of T cell responses to AZD1222 COVID-19 vaccine. Assay: immunoSEQ multiplex PCR; the TCRdb copy retains only in-frame clones and omits some. The sample holds some 130,000 clones, around 90% seen once. The sequences come from peripheral blood, collected on day 0 of AZD1222 vaccination. The receptors originated from an adult in good health.

The chain recombines TRBV7-9 with TRBJ1-1, with D unclear. The CDR3 extends over 12 amino acids. Germline lookup yields CDR1 SEHNR and CDR2 FQNEAQ (reference sequence). V was shortened by 4 bases and J by 12 bases, with 15 bases between the two germline ends. CDR3 nucleotide sequence: TGTGCCAGCAGCTCAACCGAAGAGGGAACTTTCTTT. Its protein product is CASSSTEEGTFF.

The chain uses TRBV6-5 and TRBJ2-1, with 10 bases that match TRBD1. Germline V gene lookup returns CDR1 MNHEY and CDR2 SVGAGI. V shed 1 base, J shed 8 bases, and the junction held 5 bases outside the gene matches. The CDR3 is 15 amino acids. The CDR3 nucleotides are TGTGCCAGCAGTTACTGGGACAGGGGCATGGATGAGCAGTTCTTC. It translates to CASSYWDRGMDEQFF.

This clone was recorded only once. In DNA, the CDR3 is TGTGCCAGCAGCCCATCCGGGACAGAAATAAGCAACTATGGCTACACCTTC. It translates to CASSPSGTEISNYGYTF. The chain joins TRBV4-2 to TRBJ1-2, with 7 bases matching TRBD1. The V gene end was trimmed by 4 bases and the J gene end by 2 bases; junction bases not matched to a gene: 13. This CDR3 has 17 residues. In germline, CDR1 is LGHNA, CDR2 YNFKEQ.

The V and J genes are TRBV6-5 and TRBJ1-2; D remains ambiguous. Germline V gives CDR1 MNHEY, CDR2 SVGAGI. Trimming shortened V by 0 bases and J by 4 bases, and 12 bases separated the two germline ends. The CDR3 is 15 residues long. The CDR3 bases are TGTGCCAGCAGTTACTCACCGACGGACCTCTATGGCTACACCTTC. It codes for CASSYSPTDLYGYTF.

This chain links TRBV9 with TRBJ1-2; the D is unclear. The CDR3 is 12 residues long. V was clipped by 2 bases and J by 8 bases, with 10 bases between them. The germline V gene encodes CDR1 SGDLS and CDR2 YYNGEE. CDR3: CASSVDSGGYTF. For the CDR3, the DNA is TGTGCCAGCAGCGTCGATTCAGGCGGCTACACCTTC.

This clone has only a few counts. The chain links TRBV27 to TRBJ2-1; unclear D gene. This CDR3 has 12 residues. Between the trimmed V and J ends, which lost 6 bases and 9 bases, there was a span of 12 bases. Germline V CDR1 and CDR2: MNHEY, SMNVEV (reference sequence). Here the CDR3 reads CASSLTGTEQFF. The CDR3 DNA is TGTGCCAGCAGCCTGACTGGAACTGAGCAGTTCTTC.

The chain has TRBV18 and TRBJ1-2; a weak D match, TRBD1 (5 bases). V dropped 2 bases and J dropped 4 bases, with 8 bases sitting between them. The CDR3 has 13 residues. Germline V lookup: CDR1 KGHSH, CDR2 LQKENI. The CDR3 bases are TGTGCCAGCTCACCAGCAGGGAGCTATGGCTACACCTTC. Its protein product is CASSPAGSYGYTF. Drawing the rest from reference TRBV18 and TRBJ1-2, the complete variable domain is NAGVMQNPRHLVRRRGQEARLRCSPMKGHSHVYWYRQLPEEGLKFMVYLQKENIIDESGMPKERFSAEFPKEGPSILRIQQVVRGDSAAYFCASSPAGSYGYTFGSGTRLTVV.

The CDR3 sequence is CASSSTNSYEQYF. The DNA of the CDR3 is TGTGCCAGCAGCTCCACGAATTCCTACGAGCAGTACTTC. This rearrangement joins TRBV5-6 to TRBJ2-7; the D is unclear. This CDR3 contains 13 residues. The germline gives CDR1 SGHDT, CDR2 YYEEEE. V was trimmed by 3 bases and J by 1 base, leaving 8 bases between them.

This rearrangement joins TRBV11-1 to TRBJ1-2; D is perhaps TRBD1 (5 bases). The germline V gene has CDR1 SGHAT and CDR2 FQDESV (reference sequence). The CDR3 loop spans 13 amino acids. V lost 5 bases and J lost 4, with 11 bases in between. CDR3: CASSPRGFYGYTF. For the CDR3, the DNA is TGTGCCAGCAGCCCGAGGGGTTTCTATGGCTACACCTTC.

This chain connects TRBV11-2 to TRBJ1-1, with D possibly matching TRBD1 (5 bases). Germline-derived CDR1 and CDR2 are SGHAT and FQNNGV. The CDR3 is 16 residues long. Trimming removed 7 bases at V and 3 bases at J, with 21 bases between. DNA for the CDR3: TGTGCCAGCACACTATTTGGCGGGGGGATAGACACTGAAGCTTTCTTT. This translates into CASTLFGGGIDTEAFF.

In its sample, this clone was seen once. V is TRBV27 and J is TRBJ2-7; 9 positions match TRBD1. This CDR3 has 14 residues. The germline CDR1 and CDR2 sequences are MNHEY and SMNVEV (reference sequence). V dropped 5 bases and J dropped 7; count of bases not matched to a gene: 9. CDR3 residues: CASSRDRVVGEQYF. DNA for the CDR3: TGTGCCAGCAGTAGGGACAGGGTTGTGGGGGAGCAGTACTTC.

This chain links TRBV6-1 with TRBJ2-7; TRBD1 aligns across 8 bases. Trimming removed 3 bases from V and 6 bases from J; junction bases left unmatched: 7. Germline V lookup: CDR1 MNHNS, CDR2 SASEGT. The CDR3 has 14 residues. The DNA of the CDR3 is TGTGCCAGCAGTGAGGAGGACAGGGCGCGCGAGCAGTACTTC. As protein: CASSEEDRAREQYF.

The V and J genes are TRBV6-2 or TRBV6-3 and TRBJ2-7; D might be TRBD1 (5 bases). Germline CDR1 and CDR2: MNHEY and SVGEGT. The V end was cut by 3 bases, the J end by 0 bases, with 9 bases between. This CDR3 is built from 14 residues. The CDR3 spells CASSYWGGSYEQYF. The DNA for the CDR3 is TGTGCCAGCAGTTATTGGGGCGGCTCCTACGAGCAGTACTTC.

The CDR3 region has the DNA TGTGCCAGCAGCTCGACTAGCGGGAGTCTGGGCACCGGGGAGCTGTTTTTT. Translation gives CASSSTSGSLGTGELFF. The rearrangement joins TRBV7-8 to TRBJ2-2, with 12 nucleotides matching TRBD2. CDR1 SGHVS and CDR2 FQNEAQ come from the germline V gene. The CDR3 length is 17 residues. Trimming cost V 4 bases and J 4 bases; bases outside gene matches: 7.

Here the CDR3 DNA reads TGTGCCTGGAGTGAAGGGCACCCGGGCGGGGCCAACGTCCTGACTTTC. Amino acids: CAWSEGHPGGANVLTF. The V call is TRBV30, the J call TRBJ2-6; no firm D call. Germline V gene data show CDR1 as GTSNPN and CDR2 as SVGIG (reference sequence). This CDR3 comprises 16 residues. V was shortened by 1 base and J by 4 bases, with 14 bases between the two germline ends. The whole variable domain, remainder taken from reference TRBV30 and TRBJ2-6, is SQTIHQWPATLVQPVGSPLSLECTVEGTSNPNLYWYRQAAGRGLQLLFYSVGIGQISSEVPQNLSASRPQDRQFILSSKKLLLSDSGFYLCAWSEGHPGGANVLTFGAGSRLTVL.

The genes are TRBV19 and TRBJ2-3; maybe TRBD2 (5 bases). V lost 0 bases, J lost 2 bases, and 12 bases lay in between. Germline CDR1 is LNHDA and CDR2 is SQIVND (reference sequence). The CDR3 length is 16 residues. CDR3 residues: CASSIDQASHTDTQYF. For the CDR3, the DNA is TGTGCCAGTAGTATAGATCAAGCTAGCCACACAGATACGCAGTATTTT.

The chain carries TRBV4-2 and TRBJ1-4; 7 nucleotides agree with TRBD1. The CDR3 totals 16 residues. Germline V CDR1 and CDR2: LGHNA, YNFKEQ. The V gene end was trimmed by 1 base and the J gene end by 3 bases; junction bases not matched to a gene: 5. CDR3 region: CASSQAKGAANEKLFF. The CDR3 bases are TGTGCCAGCAGCCAAGCCAAGGGGGCCGCTAATGAAAAACTGTTTTTT.

V gene TRBV7-2 combines with J gene TRBJ1-6; no reliable D call. Germline V gives CDR1 SGHTA, CDR2 FQGNSA. Trimming shortened V by 5 bases and J by 5 bases, and 13 bases separated the two germline ends. The CDR3 loop spans 15 amino acids. The CDR3 here is CASSAISGNNSPLHF. CDR3 sequence (DNA): TGTGCCAGCAGCGCGATTTCGGGGAATAATTCACCCCTCCACTTT. The complete variable domain, with remaining parts taken from reference TRBV7-2 and TRBJ1-6, reads GAGVSQSPSNKVTEKGKDVELRCDPISGHTALYWYRQSLGQGLEFLIYFQGNSAPDKSGLPSDRFSAERTGGSVSTLTIQRTQQEDSAVYLCASSAISGNNSPLHFGNGTRLTVT.

The chain joins TRBV7-3 to TRBJ1-1; TRBD1 is a possible D gene (6 bases). The V gene's germline CDR1 is SGHTA and CDR2 FQGTGA. V lost 2 bases to trimming and J lost 3 bases, with 16 bases between them. The CDR3 spans 16 residues. The chain's CDR3 is CASSLGWGRGYTEAFF. In DNA form, the CDR3 reads TGTGCCAGCAGCTTAGGATGGGGCAGGGGATACACTGAAGCTTTCTTT.

The genes are TRBV4-2 and TRBJ2-7; D unclear. Trimming took 4 bases from V and 0 from J, leaving 7 bases between them. The CDR3 is made up of 13 amino acids. CDR1 and CDR2 from the germline V gene are LGHNA and YNFKEQ. The CDR3 loop reads CASSREFSYEQYF. The CDR3 nucleotides read TGTGCCAGCAGCCGGGAATTCTCCTACGAGCAGTACTTC.

The chain uses TRBV7-7 and TRBJ2-1; the match to TRBD2 covers 9 bases. Unmatched junction bases numbered 4, after V lost 5 bases and J lost 2 bases. CDR3 length: 15 residues. CDR1 and CDR2 (germline): SSHAT, FNYEAQ (reference sequence). The DNA of the CDR3 is TGTGCCAGCAGCCCGAGCGGGGGGCCCTACAATGAGCAGTTCTTC. Translated: CASSPSGGPYNEQFF.

J is TRBJ1-5 and V is TRBV30, with 7 nucleotides matching TRBD1. The CDR3 spans 14 residues. CDR1 is GTSNPN and CDR2 is SVGIG in the germline V gene (reference sequence). With V trimmed by 4 bases and J by 3 bases, 6 bases remained unmatched. CDR3 sequence (DNA): TGTGCCTGGACCCTGGGACAGAACAATCAGCCCCAGCATTTT. This encodes CAWTLGQNNQPQHF.

The V and J genes are TRBV27 and TRBJ1-2, with D hard to call. Trimming left V 6 bases short and J 4 bases short, with 12 bases between. The germline gives CDR1 MNHEY, CDR2 SMNVEV (reference sequence). The CDR3 is 13 residues long. DNA of the CDR3: TGTGCCAGCAGGTTGGGCGCGACCTATGGCTACACCTTC. This codes for CASRLGATYGYTF.

The chain is built from TRBV9 and TRBJ2-5, with 7 bases fitting TRBD1. Germline CDR1 SGDLS, CDR2 YYNGEE. The CDR3 is made up of 14 amino acids. V was pared by 3 bases and J by 4 bases, with 6 bases of the junction left unmatched. The CDR3 is CASSAEDRLETQYF. The CDR3, as DNA: TGTGCCAGCAGCGCGGAGGACAGGTTAGAGACCCAGTACTTC.

The chain couples TRBV5-1 to TRBJ2-3, with TRBD2 matching over 13 bases. The germline V gene encodes CDR1 SGHRS and CDR2 YFSETQ. V lost 4 bases to trimming and J lost 4 bases; unmatched junction nucleotides: 3. The CDR3 loop spans 15 amino acids. CDR3 residues: CASSGTSGKADTQYF. CDR3 DNA sequence: TGCGCCAGCAGCGGGACTAGCGGGAAGGCAGATACGCAGTATTTT.

Remarks on this clone: At the DNA level, this CDR3 is encoded by other sequences in the same sample as well. This chain joins TRBV29-1 and TRBJ1-1; no clear D gene. The CDR3 runs 12 residues. V lost 4 bases and J 0 bases, leaving 6 bases between the germline ends. Germline V gene data show CDR1 as SQVTM and CDR2 as ANQGSEA. This chain's CDR3 is CSVGQMNTEAFF. The DNA for the CDR3 is TGCAGCGTTGGCCAGATGAACACTGAAGCTTTCTTT.

V gene TRBV5-6 combines with J gene TRBJ2-2; weak D call: TRBD1 (5 bases). The V gene lost 4 bases and the J gene lost 3 bases, with 13 bases spanning the gap. This CDR3 region has 15 residues. CDR1 and CDR2 (germline): SGHDT, YYEEEE. The CDR3 spells CASSPKTEYTGELFF. The CDR3 DNA follows: TGTGCCAGCAGCCCAAAGACAGAATACACCGGGGAGCTGTTTTTT.

V usage is TRBV19 and J usage is TRBJ1-5, with 9 positions matching TRBD1. Trimming cost V 6 bases and J 5 bases; bases outside gene matches: 5. The CDR3 sequence is 14 residues long. Per the germline V gene, CDR1 is LNHDA and CDR2 is SQIVND (reference sequence). This chain's CDR3 is CASSGTGWDQPQHF. In DNA form, the CDR3 reads TGTGCCAGTAGCGGGACAGGGTGGGATCAGCCCCAGCATTTT. Variable domain in full (rest from reference TRBV19 and TRBJ1-5): DGGITQSPKYLFRKEGQNVTLSCEQNLNHDAMYWYRQDPGQGLRLIYYSQIVNDFQKGDIAEGYSVSREKKESFPLTVTSAQKNPTAFYLCASSGTGWDQPQHFGDGTRLSIL.

To note about this clone: Other DNA sequences in this specimen translate into the identical CDR3. The chain combines TRBV19 with TRBJ2-5; D gene ambiguous. V was clipped by 3 bases and J by 4 bases, with 3 bases between them. Germline V gene data show CDR1 as LNHDA and CDR2 as SQIVND (reference sequence). This CDR3 has 11 amino acids. For the CDR3, the DNA is TGTGCCAGTAGTATTAGAGAGACCCAGTACTTC. It yields the protein CASSIRETQYF.

In this sample, this clone turned up a few times. The chain is built from TRBV7-8 and TRBJ2-3; D not resolved. CDR3 length: 12 residues. Germline loops: CDR1 SGHVS, CDR2 FQNEAQ. Trimming left V 5 bases short and J 2 bases short, with 5 bases between. The CDR3 coding sequence is TGTGCCAGCAGCCAATCCACAGATACGCAGTATTTT. This codes for CASSQSTDTQYF.

This rearrangement joins TRBV2 to TRBJ1-1; D is unclear. V gave up 11 bases and J gave up 0 bases, with 10 bases separating them. This CDR3 spans 12 amino acids. Germline CDR1 SNHLY, CDR2 FYNNEI. CDR3 loop: CAWGWVNTEAFF. CDR3 DNA: TGTGCCTGGGGATGGGTGAACACTGAAGCTTTCTTT.